This TCR beta chain is drawn from a study of blood T cell repertoires in COVID-19. CDR1 and CDR2 from the germline V gene are SGHRS and YFSETQ. The CDR3 has 16 amino acids. V lost 0 bases and J lost 1, with 13 bases in between. Original handling: Estimates of nucleated cell counts were drawn from the amplification of reference gene primers. The assay was immunoSEQ multiplex PCR, and TCRdb's table has in-frame clones only and misses some. D and trimming come from the DNA, and the V and J calls and clone size come from that table. This table holds about 100,000 clones, approximately 90% found once. J is TRBJ1-2 and V is TRBV5-1, with a possible D match to TRBD1 (6 bases). Sequencing input: peripheral blood. The sequence came from a man aged 60 to 75 with acute or convalescent COVID-19. CDR3 amino acids: CASSLVREGGNYGYTF. The CDR3 region has the DNA TGCGCCAGCAGCTTGGTACGGGAAGGGGGTAACTATGGCTACACCTTC.